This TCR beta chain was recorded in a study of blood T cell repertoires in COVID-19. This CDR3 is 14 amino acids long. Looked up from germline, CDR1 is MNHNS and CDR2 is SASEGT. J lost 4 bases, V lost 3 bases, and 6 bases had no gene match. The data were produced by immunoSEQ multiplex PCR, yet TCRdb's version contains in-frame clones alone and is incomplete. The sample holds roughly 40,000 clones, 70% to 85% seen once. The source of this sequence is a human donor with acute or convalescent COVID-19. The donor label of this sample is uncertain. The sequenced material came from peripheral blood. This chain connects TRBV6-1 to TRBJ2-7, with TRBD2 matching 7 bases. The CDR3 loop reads CASSDGGSRYEQYF. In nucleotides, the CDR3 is TGTGCCAGCAGTGACGGGGGGTCACGGTACGAGCAGTACTTC.